This T cell receptor beta chain is drawn from a study of shared clonotypes between healthy human individuals. Study-level findings and limits: Represented genetic and exposure-history diversity was restricted by having few donors.

The genomic DNA of each subset was split evenly across several immunoSEQ plates. TCRdb's table, derived via immunoSEQ multiplex PCR, lists solely in-frame clones and lacks some. The data show about 2 million clones, about 95% seen once. Note on this clone: Its target is not known. At the DNA level, this CDR3 is encoded by other sequences in the same sample as well.

Naive CD8 cells, CD45RO-negative and positively selected for CCR7, excluded terminally differentiated effector memory CD45RA+ cells. Germline assignment: CDR1 SQVTM and CDR2 ANQGSEA. The V end lost 2 bases, the J end lost 6 bases, and 8 bases lay between the germline ends. The CDR3 is 12 residues long. The source is a man aged 18 to 29 in good health. V usage is TRBV29-1 and J usage is TRBJ2-1, with D unclear. Sequenced sample: naive CD8+ T cells sorted from blood. CDR3 in amino acids: CSVELGGNEQFF. CDR3 bases: TGCAGCGTTGAACTTGGCGGCAATGAGCAGTTCTTC.